Presented here are 26 T cell receptor beta chains from one specimen sequenced in a study of blood T cell repertoires in COVID-19. Libraries were prepared by immunoSEQ multiplex PCR; TCRdb keeps only in-frame clonotypes and omits some of them. This sample has fewer than 250,000 clones, with 65% to 90% found just once. Sequencing was done on a sample of PBMCs or T cells enriched from blood (not recorded which). These TCRs come from a woman between 50 and 59 years old with acute COVID-19.

This clone was seen a handful of times. The gene calls are TRBV5-8 and TRBJ2-2; possibly TRBD1 for D (6 bases). CDR1 is SGHTS and CDR2 is YDEGEE in the germline V gene. V was trimmed by 0 bases and J by 4 bases, leaving 13 bases between them. The CDR3 contains 16 residues. CDR3 in amino acids: CASSLGQGSVTGELFF. The CDR3 DNA sequence: TGTGCCAGCAGCTTGGGGCAGGGGAGTGTCACCGGGGAGCTGTTTTTT.

The CDR3 nucleotides read TGTGCCTGGAGGGGAGGGATCGGCACTGAAGCTTTCTTT. As protein: CAWRGGIGTEAFF. The chain couples TRBV30 to TRBJ1-1; D gene uncertain. V gave up 3 bases and J gave up 4 bases, with 12 bases separating them. In germline, CDR1 is GTSNPN, CDR2 SVGIG (reference sequence). The CDR3 contains 13 residues.

This chain connects TRBV3-1 (or the pseudogene TRBV3-2) to TRBJ1-2; perhaps TRBD1 as D (5 bases). Trimming took off 4 bases at V and 0 bases at J, with 6 bases between the two ends. The germline CDR1 and CDR2 sequences are LGHDT and YNNKEL (reference sequence). The CDR3 runs 13 residues. The CDR3 DNA reads TGTGCCAGCAGCCCGGGGGCTAACTATGGCTACACCTTC. It encodes CASSPGANYGYTF.

The chain joins TRBV11-2 to TRBJ1-3; D unresolved. Trimming left V 3 bases short and J 0 bases short, with 12 bases between. This CDR3 is built from 16 residues. Germline V CDR1 and CDR2: SGHAT, FQNNGV. CDR3 coding DNA: TGTGCCAGCAGCTTTTCTCCCCGGGTCTCTGGAAACACCATATATTTT. Translating it yields CASSFSPRVSGNTIYF.

This chain connects TRBV27 to TRBJ2-3; 7 positions agree with TRBD1. CDR3 length: 15 amino acids. With 7 bases clipped from V and 2 bases from J, the junction kept 9 bases outside the gene matches. Germline V gene data show CDR1 as MNHEY and CDR2 as SMNVEV (reference sequence). The CDR3 DNA is TGTGCCAGCACCAGGGGGAGAGGGGACACAGATACGCAGTATTTT. Its protein product is CASTRGRGDTDTQYF.

The chain recombines TRBV7-3 with TRBJ2-1; TRBD2 matches at 7 bases. V trimming: 5 bases; J trimming: 5 bases; junction bases outside the gene matches: 3. This CDR3 region has 13 residues. The germline V gene has CDR1 SGHTA and CDR2 FQGTGA. CDR3 in amino acids: CASSPSGNNEQFF. The CDR3 DNA reads as TGTGCCAGCAGCCCTAGCGGAAACAATGAGCAGTTCTTC.

Remarks on this clone: The sample carries other DNA sequences with the same CDR3. CDR3 protein: CASRSGGNTEAFF. The CDR3 coding sequence is TGTGCCAGCAGGTCAGGGGGAAACACTGAAGCTTTCTTT. The V and J genes are TRBV7-2 and TRBJ1-1; TRBD1 matches at 7 bases. The J segment lost 2 bases and the V segment lost 6 bases, leaving 3 bases of the junction unmatched. The germline gives CDR1 SGHTA, CDR2 FQGNSA. This CDR3 region has 13 residues.

V is TRBV29-1 and J is TRBJ1-2, with unresolved D. The CDR3 length is 12 residues. Trimming pared 7 bases from V and 1 base from J, leaving 10 bases between. Looked up from germline, CDR1 is SQVTM and CDR2 is ANQGSEA. The DNA of the CDR3 is TGCAGCGCTCAAGACGGTAACTATGGCTACACCTTC. It is translated as CSAQDGNYGYTF.

The genes are TRBV6-5 and TRBJ2-7; no clear D. The V end was cut by 4 bases, the J end by 2 bases, with 6 bases between. Looked up from germline, CDR1 is MNHEY and CDR2 is SVGAGI. This CDR3 contains 12 residues. The CDR3 region is CASSSSTYEQYF. In nucleotides, the CDR3 is TGTGCCAGCAGTTCCAGTACCTACGAGCAGTACTTC.

CDR3 in amino acids: CASGLGQGRVSTDTQYF. CDR3 sequence (DNA): TGTGCTAGTGGTTTGGGACAGGGTAGGGTTAGCACAGATACGCAGTATTTT. V usage is TRBV12-5 and J usage is TRBJ2-3, with 7 bases that match TRBD1. The CDR3 extends over 17 amino acids. CDR1 and CDR2 (germline): LGHNT, FRNRAP. Trimming removed 1 base from V and 0 bases from J; junction bases left unmatched: 7.

DNA of the CDR3: TGTGCCAGTAGTAACGACTCAAGGGGGAGAGGAAACACCATATATTTT. It codes for CASSNDSRGRGNTIYF. This rearrangement joins TRBV19 to TRBJ1-3, with a possible D match to TRBD1 (6 bases). V lost 4 bases, J lost 4 bases, and 17 bases lay in between. Germline V gene sequence: CDR1 LNHDA, CDR2 SQIVND (reference sequence). The CDR3 consists of 16 residues.

The chain couples TRBV27 to TRBJ1-1; D is undetermined. Trimming took off 0 bases at V and 11 bases at J, with 13 bases between the two ends. CDR1 MNHEY and CDR2 SMNVEV come from the germline V gene (reference sequence). The length of the CDR3 is 13 residues. The CDR3 region has the DNA TGTGCCAGCAGTTTATCCCCTTACCAGTTGGCTTTCTTT. This sequence encodes CASSLSPYQLAFF.

This sequence joins TRBV5-4 and TRBJ2-5; 11 bases fit TRBD2. Germline lookup yields CDR1 SGHNT and CDR2 YYREEE (reference sequence). This CDR3 is 17 amino acids long. J lost 1 base, V lost 4 bases, and 9 bases had no gene match. The CDR3 region has the DNA TGTGCCAGCAGCACACAGACTAGCGGGGCGATCCAAGAGACCCAGTACTTC. Amino acid sequence: CASSTQTSGAIQETQYF.

The rearrangement links TRBV27 to TRBJ1-4, with a weak D call TRBD1 (6 bases). The ends were cut back, 2 bases at V and 8 bases at J, with 15 bases in the middle. This CDR3 is built from 15 residues. Looked up from germline, CDR1 is MNHEY and CDR2 is SMNVEV (reference sequence). CDR3 DNA: TGTGCCAGCAGTTTAACCCCAGGGGATAACGAAAAACTGTTTTTT. This translates into CASSLTPGDNEKLFF.

The V gene is TRBV3-1 (or the pseudogene TRBV3-2), the J gene TRBJ1-1, with D unresolved. This CDR3 is 16 amino acids long. V was trimmed by 2 bases and J by 4 bases, leaving 17 bases between them. Germline V lookup: CDR1 LGHDT, CDR2 YNNKEL (reference sequence). The DNA for the CDR3 is TGTGCCAGCAGCCAAAAGGGAGGGAGAGCAGGCACTGAAGCTTTCTTT. The encoded protein is CASSQKGGRAGTEAFF.

V is TRBV9 and J is TRBJ1-1; D gene unclear. V lost 1 base to trimming and J lost 3 bases, with 7 bases between them. This CDR3 comprises 13 residues. Germline V lookup: CDR1 SGDLS, CDR2 YYNGEE. This chain's CDR3 is CASSVHGDTEAFF. Written as DNA, the CDR3 is TGTGCCAGCAGCGTACACGGGGACACTGAAGCTTTCTTT. Variable domain in full (rest from reference TRBV9 and TRBJ1-1): DSGVTQTPKHLITATGQRVTLRCSPRSGDLSVYWYQQSLDQGLQFLIQYYNGEERAKGNILERFSAQQFPDLHSELNLSSLELGDSALYFCASSVHGDTEAFFGQGTRLTVV.

This clone was recorded once. This chain joins TRBV19 and TRBJ2-1; the match to TRBD2 covers 7 bases. Trimming removed 7 bases from V and 1 base from J; junction bases left unmatched: 10. The CDR3 has 16 amino acids. The germline V gene encodes CDR1 LNHDA and CDR2 SQIVND (reference sequence). The CDR3 loop is CASTPLGAGSYNEQFF. In DNA, the CDR3 is TGTGCCAGTACCCCGCTGGGAGCGGGGTCCTACAATGAGCAGTTCTTC. Based on the CDR3 plus reference TRBV19 and TRBJ2-1, the full variable domain is DGGITQSPKYLFRKEGQNVTLSCEQNLNHDAMYWYRQDPGQGLRLIYYSQIVNDFQKGDIAEGYSVSREKKESFPLTVTSAQKNPTAFYLCASTPLGAGSYNEQFFGPGTRLTVL.

The chain combines TRBV15 with TRBJ1-5; D ambiguous. This CDR3 has 13 residues. CDR1 and CDR2 (germline): LNHNV, YYDKDF (reference sequence). V was clipped by 2 bases and J by 6 bases, with 8 bases between them. The CDR3 DNA is TGTGCCACCAGCAGAAAGGGAGGTCAGCCCCAGCATTTT. Translating gives CATSRKGGQPQHF.

The chain carries TRBV10-3 and TRBJ1-6, with D possibly matching TRBD1 (5 bases). V lost 3 bases and J 10 bases, leaving 10 bases between the germline ends. Germline CDR1 reads ENHRY; CDR2 reads SYGVKD. CDR3 length equals 13 residues. For the CDR3, the DNA is TGTGCCATCAGTGATGGGGGGAACTCACCCCTCCACTTT. This codes for CAISDGGNSPLHF.

The chain's CDR3 is CASERGPMMNTEAFF. The CDR3 DNA reads TGTGCCAGCGAGAGGGGGCCTATGATGAACACTGAAGCTTTCTTT. The chain carries TRBV28 and TRBJ1-1; TRBD1 matches 7 bases. The V and J ends lost 8 bases and 0 bases, in that order; junction bases with no gene match: 9. This CDR3 is built from 15 residues. CDR1 and CDR2 from the germline V gene are MDHEN and SYDVKM.

V gene TRBV29-1 combines with J gene TRBJ1-1, with 7 bases matching TRBD1. Germline-derived CDR1 and CDR2 are SQVTM and ANQGSEA. The CDR3 has 14 residues. V lost 8 bases to trimming and J lost 2 bases; unmatched junction nucleotides: 11. CDR3 amino acids: CSFLNRGGNTEAFF. Written as DNA, the CDR3 is TGCAGCTTCCTAAATAGAGGGGGCAACACTGAAGCTTTCTTT.

The chain uses TRBV19 and TRBJ1-3; perhaps TRBD1 as D (6 bases). The CDR3 loop spans 14 amino acids. V was trimmed by 3 bases and J by 1 base, leaving 7 bases between them. Germline CDR1 and CDR2: LNHDA and SQIVND (reference sequence). In nucleotides, the CDR3 is TGTGCCAGTAGTATGACAGGATCTGGAAACACCATATATTTT. Its translation is CASSMTGSGNTIYF.

The CDR3 loop is CASSPGQGNWVAGANVLTF. CDR3 in DNA: TGTGCCAGCAGCCCGGGACAGGGGAATTGGGTAGCTGGGGCCAACGTCCTGACTTTC. This chain connects TRBV7-2 to TRBJ2-6; 10 positions agree with TRBD1. J was trimmed by 2 bases and V by 5 bases; bases with no gene match: 12. In germline, CDR1 is SGHTA, CDR2 FQGNSA. The CDR3 extends over 19 amino acids.

This clone was detected only a few times. The chain employs TRBV12-3 or TRBV12-4 and TRBJ2-1; D is ambiguous. V lost 7 bases to trimming and J lost 9 bases, with 10 bases between them. The length of the CDR3 is 11 residues. CDR3 nucleotide sequence: TGTGCCAGCAACCTAGTGGGTGAGCAGTTCTTC. Its protein product is CASNLVGEQFF.

The genes are TRBV5-1 and TRBJ1-1, with TRBD1 matching 10 bases. V lost 4 bases and J lost 3; bases outside the gene matches: 9. CDR1 SGHRS and CDR2 YFSETQ come from the germline V gene. CDR3 length: 16 amino acids. CDR3 region: CASSIGTGVGDTEAFF. The CDR3 DNA sequence: TGCGCCAGCAGCATAGGGACAGGGGTTGGAGACACTGAAGCTTTCTTT. The full variable domain, its missing parts supplied by reference TRBV5-1 and TRBJ1-1, is KAGVTQTPRYLIKTRGQQVTLSCSPISGHRSVSWYQQTPGQGLQFLFEYFSETQRNKGNFPGRFSGRQFSNSRSEMNVSTLELGDSALYLCASSIGTGVGDTEAFFGQGTRLTVV.

The rearrangement joins TRBV7-9 to TRBJ1-1, with D perhaps matching TRBD1 (5 bases). Trimming shortened V by 5 bases and J by 5 bases, and 12 bases separated the two germline ends. The CDR3 is 13 residues long. CDR1 SEHNR and CDR2 FQNEAQ come from the germline V gene (reference sequence). The CDR3 spells CASSPSEGTEAFF. The CDR3 DNA is TGTGCCAGCAGCCCTTCGGAGGGGACTGAAGCTTTCTTT.